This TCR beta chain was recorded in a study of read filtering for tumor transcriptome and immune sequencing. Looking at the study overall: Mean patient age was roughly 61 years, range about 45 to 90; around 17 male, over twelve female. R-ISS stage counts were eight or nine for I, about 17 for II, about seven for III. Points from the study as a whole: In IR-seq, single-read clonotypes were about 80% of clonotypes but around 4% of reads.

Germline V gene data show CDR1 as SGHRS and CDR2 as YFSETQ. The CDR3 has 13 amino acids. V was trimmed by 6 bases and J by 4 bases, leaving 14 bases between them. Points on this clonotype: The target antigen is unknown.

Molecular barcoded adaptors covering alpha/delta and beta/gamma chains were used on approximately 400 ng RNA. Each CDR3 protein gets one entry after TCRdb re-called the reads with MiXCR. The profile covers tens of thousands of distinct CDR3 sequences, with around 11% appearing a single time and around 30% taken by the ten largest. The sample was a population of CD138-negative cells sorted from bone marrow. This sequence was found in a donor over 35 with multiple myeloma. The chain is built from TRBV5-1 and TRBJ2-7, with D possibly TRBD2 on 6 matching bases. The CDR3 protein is CASKSAAGYEQYF. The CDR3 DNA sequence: TGCGCCAGCAAGTCAGCCGCGGGGTACGAGCAGTACTTC.